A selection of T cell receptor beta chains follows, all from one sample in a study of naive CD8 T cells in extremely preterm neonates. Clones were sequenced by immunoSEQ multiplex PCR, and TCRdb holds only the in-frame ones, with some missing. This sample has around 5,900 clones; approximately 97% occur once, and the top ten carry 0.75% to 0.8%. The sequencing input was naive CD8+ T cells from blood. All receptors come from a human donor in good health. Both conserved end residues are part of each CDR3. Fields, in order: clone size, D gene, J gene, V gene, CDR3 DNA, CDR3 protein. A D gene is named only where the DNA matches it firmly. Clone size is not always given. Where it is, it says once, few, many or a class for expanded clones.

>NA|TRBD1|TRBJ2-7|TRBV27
TGTGCCAGCAGTTTTTCCGGGACAGGTCTCTACGAGCAGTACTTC
CASSFSGTGLYEQYF
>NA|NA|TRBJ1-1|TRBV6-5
TGTGCCAGCAGTCCGACAGGTAACACTGAAGCTTTCTTT
CASSPTGNTEAFF
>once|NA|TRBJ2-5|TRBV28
TGTGCCAGCAGGGGGGGGCTCGGGGAGACCCAGTACTTC
CASRGGLGETQYF
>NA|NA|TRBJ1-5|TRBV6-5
TGTGCCAGCAGTTATCGCGGCAGCAATCAGCCCCAGCATTTT
CASSYRGSNQPQHF
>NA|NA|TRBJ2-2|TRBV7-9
TGTGCCAGCGGCAATGACGGGGAGCTGTTTTTT
CASGNDGELFF
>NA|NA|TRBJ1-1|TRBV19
TGTGCCAGTACCATGACAGGAATTGAAGCTTTCTTT
CASTMTGIEAFF
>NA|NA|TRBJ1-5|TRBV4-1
TGCGCCAGCAGCCAAGCCCAGGGCCATAGCAATCAGCCCCAGCATTTT
CASSQAQGHSNQPQHF
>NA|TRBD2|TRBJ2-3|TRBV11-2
TGTGCCAGCAGCTTAGTGTGGACTAGTCAAGATACGCAGTATTTT
CASSLVWTSQDTQYF
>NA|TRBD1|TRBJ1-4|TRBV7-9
TGTGCCAGCAGCTCAAACCGACAGGGAGCTAATGAAAAACTGTTTTTT
CASSSNRQGANEKLFF
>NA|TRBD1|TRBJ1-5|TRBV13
TGTGCCAGCAGCCTCGGGACAGGGAATCAGCCCCAGCATTTT
CASSLGTGNQPQHF
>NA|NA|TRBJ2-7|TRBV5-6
TGTGCCAGCATCCTAAGCTTGGGGCCTCATTCCTACGAGCAGTACTTC
CASILSLGPHSYEQYF
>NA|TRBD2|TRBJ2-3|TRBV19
TGTGCCAGTAGTAACGGCGGGGGAGGCACAGATACGCAGTATTTT
CASSNGGGGTDTQYF
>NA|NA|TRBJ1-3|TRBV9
TGTGCCAGCAGCGTAGCCGGTCCTGGAAACACCATATATTTT
CASSVAGPGNTIYF
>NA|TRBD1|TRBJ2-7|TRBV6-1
TGTGCCAGCGGGCCCGGGACAGAAGCCTACGAGCAGTACTTC
CASGPGTEAYEQYF
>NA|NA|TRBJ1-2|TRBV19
TGTGCCAGTCTAGGCGGGCAGAAGAACTATGGCTACACCTTC
CASLGGQKNYGYTF
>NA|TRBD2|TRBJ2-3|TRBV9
TGTGCCAGCAGCGTAGGGGTAGCGGGGGGGCTGACAGATACGCAGTATTTT
CASSVGVAGGLTDTQYF
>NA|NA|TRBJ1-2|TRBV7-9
TGTGCCAGCAGCTTAGCCCTTGGCGGGAATGGCTACACCTTC
CASSLALGGNGYTF
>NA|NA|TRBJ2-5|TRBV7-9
TGTGCCAGCAGCTCACCGCGCGTGGCGGGGGAGACCCAGTACTTC
CASSSPRVAGETQYF
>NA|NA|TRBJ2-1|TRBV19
TGTGCCAGTACTACGGGAGGGACAGGGAAGTTCTTC
CASTTGGTGKFF
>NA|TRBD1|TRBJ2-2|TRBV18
TGTGCCAGCTCACCATCCGGACAGGAGAACACCGGGGAGCTGTTTTTT
CASSPSGQENTGELFF
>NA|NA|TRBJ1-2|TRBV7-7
TGTGCCAGCAGCTTCAGACCGGGACAAGAGGGTATGGCGAGGGTTGGCTACACCTTC
CASSFRPGQEGMARVGYTF
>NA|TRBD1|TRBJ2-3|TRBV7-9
TGTGCCAGCAGGGAAGGGACAGGGGGACCAGATACGCAGTATTTT
CASREGTGGPDTQYF
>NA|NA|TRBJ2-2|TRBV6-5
TGTGCCAGCAGTTACAGCCGTTCTGGCACCGGGGAGCTGTTTTTT
CASSYSRSGTGELFF
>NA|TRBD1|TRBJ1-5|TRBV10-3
TGTGCCATCGGAAGGGGACAGTTCAATCAGCCCCAGCATTTT
CAIGRGQFNQPQHF
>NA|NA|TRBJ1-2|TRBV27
TGTGCCAGCAGTAATTTGGGGGGAAACTATGGCTACACCTTC
CASSNLGGNYGYTF
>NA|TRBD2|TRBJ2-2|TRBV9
TGTGCCAGCAGCGCCTCACTCCTAGCGGGGACCAACACCGGGGAGCTGTTTTTT
CASSASLLAGTNTGELFF
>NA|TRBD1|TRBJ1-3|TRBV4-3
TGCGCCAGCAGCCAAGGGACAGGGCTCGGAAACACCATATATTTT
CASSQGTGLGNTIYF
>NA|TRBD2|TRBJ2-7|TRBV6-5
TGTGCCAGCAGTTTAGGGACTAGCGGGGGATTCTACGAGCAGTACTTC
CASSLGTSGGFYEQYF
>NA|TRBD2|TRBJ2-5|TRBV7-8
TGTGCCAGCAGCTTAGCGGCGGGACTAGCTGAAAAGACCCAGTACTTC
CASSLAAGLAEKTQYF
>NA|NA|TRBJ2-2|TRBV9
TGTGCCAGCAGCCCAAAAAAGGGCAGGGTCACCGGGGAGCTGTTTTTT
CASSPKKGRVTGELFF
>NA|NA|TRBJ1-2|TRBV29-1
TGCAGCGCTAGTACCGGGAGTAACTATGGCTACACCTTC
CSASTGSNYGYTF
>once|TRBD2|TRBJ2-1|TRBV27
TGTGCCAGCAGTTTATCCAGCGGGGGGAATGCTAATGAGCAGTTCTTC
CASSLSSGGNANEQFF
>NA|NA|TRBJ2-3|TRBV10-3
TGTGCCATCAGTGAGTTAACCGGGACACGGATTGCAGATACGCAGTATTTT
CAISELTGTRIADTQYF
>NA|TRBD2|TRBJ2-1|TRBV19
TGTGCCAGTAGTATGGGGGAGGGGTACAATGAGCAGTTCTTC
CASSMGEGYNEQFF
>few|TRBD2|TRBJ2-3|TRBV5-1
TGCGCCAGCAGCTTAGTCTGGACTAGCGGGGCAGATACGCAGTATTTT
CASSLVWTSGADTQYF
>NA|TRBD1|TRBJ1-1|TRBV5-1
TGCGCCAGCAGCTTGGAAGGGGGCCTTTCTGAAGCTTTCTTT
CASSLEGGLSEAFF
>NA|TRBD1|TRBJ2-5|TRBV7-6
TGTGCCAGCAGCGTAGGGACAGAAGAGACCCAGTACTTC
CASSVGTEETQYF
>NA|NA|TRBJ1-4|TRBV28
TGTGCCAGCAATCTCAGGACAGAGTCCGCAACTAATGAAAAACTGTTTTTT
CASNLRTESATNEKLFF
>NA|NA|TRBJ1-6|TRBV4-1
TGCGCCAGCAGCCAAGGACAGGCCTATAATTCACCCCTCCACTTT
CASSQGQAYNSPLHF